These T cell receptor beta chains were read from a single sample in a study of human T cells and chemical hapten exposure. Using its own MiXCR run on the RACE reads, TCRdb lists one record per CDR3 protein. The top ten clones hold roughly 9.2% of a sample with roughly 34,000 distinct CDR3 sequences, over 5.5% of them seen once. The input for sequencing was whole blood, taken in connection with sensitization to the hapten diphenylcyclopropenone (DPC). The receptors were sampled from a woman aged 25-40 years with alopecia areata. Some clones in this sample may be carry-over from other donors' samples. Both conserved end residues are part of each CDR3. The D gene is left open where the match is weak. Clone size appears in some rows only: once, few, many, or a class for an expanded clone.

V gene: TRBV12-3/TRBV12-4; clone size: many; D gene: -; J gene: TRBJ1-2; CDR3 DNA: TGTGCCAGCAGTTTCGGGGAGCCTGCCTATGGCTACACCTTC; CDR3 protein: CASSFGEPAYGYTF
V gene: TRBV15; clone size: -; D gene: TRBD1; J gene: TRBJ1-1; CDR3 DNA: TGTGCCACCAGCAGAGTCGCCGGGACAGGGGGTGAAGTTGAAGCTTTCTTT; CDR3 protein: CATSRVAGTGGEVEAFF
V gene: TRBV7-2; clone size: many; D gene: TRBD1; J gene: TRBJ1-1; CDR3 DNA: TGTGCCAGCAGCCGGGACAGGGGAGGCACTGAAGCTTTCTTT; CDR3 protein: CASSRDRGGTEAFF
V gene: TRBV6-1; clone size: few; D gene: TRBD2; J gene: TRBJ2-6; CDR3 DNA: TGTGCCAGCAGGGCGGGGGGTTCTGGGGCCAACGTCCTGACTTTC; CDR3 protein: CASRAGGSGANVLTF
V gene: TRBV7-3; clone size: many; D gene: -; J gene: TRBJ1-2; CDR3 DNA: TGTGCCAGCAGCTTAACGGGGCTGACAGTCACTAACTATGGCTACACCTTC; CDR3 protein: CASSLTGLTVTNYGYTF
V gene: TRBV6-2/TRBV6-3; clone size: many; D gene: -; J gene: TRBJ2-1; CDR3 DNA: TGTGCCAGCAGTCCCTACAATGAGCAGTTCTTC; CDR3 protein: CASSPYNEQFF
V gene: TRBV28; clone size: few; D gene: -; J gene: TRBJ1-6; CDR3 DNA: TGTGCCAGCAGTTTCCAGTATAATTCACCCCTCCACTTT; CDR3 protein: CASSFQYNSPLHF
V gene: TRBV5-1; clone size: -; D gene: -; J gene: TRBJ2-2; CDR3 DNA: TGCGCCAGCAGCTTGGATCATCCGGGTAACACCGGGGAGCTGTTTTTT; CDR3 protein: CASSLDHPGNTGELFF
V gene: TRBV28; clone size: -; D gene: -; J gene: TRBJ1-1; CDR3 DNA: TGTGCCAGCAGTGCAGAGTACACTGAAGCTTTCTTT; CDR3 protein: CASSAEYTEAFF
V gene: TRBV19; clone size: -; D gene: -; J gene: TRBJ2-5; CDR3 DNA: TGTGCCACAAGACAGGCGGGTGAGACCCAGTACTTC; CDR3 protein: CATRQAGETQYF
V gene: TRBV5-1; clone size: few; D gene: -; J gene: TRBJ2-4; CDR3 DNA: TGCGCCAGCAGCTCGAGTCCCGGGACACCGGCGGTAGCCAAAAACATTCAGTACTTC; CDR3 protein: CASSSSPGTPAVAKNIQYF
V gene: TRBV7-3; clone size: many; D gene: TRBD2; J gene: TRBJ2-1; CDR3 DNA: TGTGCCAGCAGCTTAAATAGCGGGGGGACGGGTGAGCAGTTCTTC; CDR3 protein: CASSLNSGGTGEQFF
V gene: TRBV6-5; clone size: -; D gene: -; J gene: TRBJ2-7; CDR3 DNA: TGTGCCAGCAGTTACTCGGGAGGGACAGCCTACGAGCAGTACTTC; CDR3 protein: CASSYSGGTAYEQYF
V gene: TRBV2; clone size: few; D gene: TRBD1; J gene: TRBJ1-5; CDR3 DNA: TGTGCCAGCAGTGCAAGACAGGGTGAGAGCAATCAGCCCCAGCATTTT; CDR3 protein: CASSARQGESNQPQHF
V gene: TRBV6-2/TRBV6-3; clone size: many; D gene: -; J gene: TRBJ2-1; CDR3 DNA: TGTGCCAGCAGCCCTTCAGTTGAGGGTACTGGGCAGTTCTTC; CDR3 protein: CASSPSVEGTGQFF
V gene: TRBV12-3/TRBV12-4; clone size: -; D gene: -; J gene: TRBJ1-2; CDR3 DNA: TGTGCCAGCAGTTTAGTCGGGTATGGCTACACCTTC; CDR3 protein: CASSLVGYGYTF
V gene: TRBV3-1; clone size: many; D gene: -; J gene: TRBJ2-7; CDR3 DNA: TGTGCCAGCAGCCAAGGCTCGGTCTCCTACGAGCAGTACTTC; CDR3 protein: CASSQGSVSYEQYF
V gene: TRBV28; clone size: few; D gene: TRBD1; J gene: TRBJ2-7; CDR3 DNA: TGTGCCAGCAGTTCTCCAGGGGGCGTCTCCTACGAGCAGTACTTC; CDR3 protein: CASSSPGGVSYEQYF